One sample yielded the 2 T cell receptor beta chains listed below, sequenced in a study of blood T cell repertoires in COVID-19. Using immunoSEQ multiplex PCR, the repertoire was profiled, and TCRdb retains in-frame clones only, with some absent. The repertoire holds about 210,000 clones, with approximately 88% as singletons. The sequenced sample was PBMCs or T cells enriched from blood (not recorded which). The receptors come from a woman in her 40s with acute COVID-19.

CDR3 residues: CASSTYWTSREAEQYV. Written as DNA, the CDR3 is TGTGCCAGCAGCACATACTGGACTAGCCGAGAGGCCGAGCAGTACGTC. The V gene is TRBV21-1, the J gene TRBJ2-7; the table's D call TRBD2 went unverified against the DNA. TRBV21-1 is classified as a pseudogene. CDR3 size: 16 residues.

The genes are TRBV7-2 and TRBJ2-7, with 11 bases lining up with TRBD2. V lost 5 bases and J lost 7; bases outside the gene matches: 10. The CDR3 consists of 15 residues. Germline V CDR1 and CDR2: SGHTA, FQGNSA. CDR3 nucleotides: TGTGCCAGCAGCGGTAGCGGGGGGGGCTTTTGGGAGCAGTACTTC. Translating gives CASSGSGGGFWEQYF.